This TCR beta chain was identified in a study of blood T cells in healthy people across ages. Using a J-beta primer mix together with a sample-barcoded 5' primer, a second PCR was run for roughly 6 to 12 cycles. A minimum of 3 million CDR3-containing paired-end reads was obtained for each sample. TCRdb independently ran MiXCR on the 5' RACE reads; one entry per CDR3 protein. The sample has 850,000 to 1,300,000 distinct CDR3 sequences; more than 40% are singletons. The CDR3 sequence is 16 residues long. The germline CDR1 and CDR2 sequences are DFQATT and SNEGSKA (reference sequence). In the case of this clonotype: Its target is not known.

Findings and limits, study-wide: Nothing was known about donor CMV status, and this possibly confounded expanded clonotype changes. Relative to aged donors, long-lived donors carried more naive CD4+ cells and displayed higher diversity. A roughly linear fall in TCR beta diversity per million T cells was seen with increasing age.

This TCR was sampled from an older woman in good health. Material: blood. The chain joins TRBV20-1 to TRBJ2-5, with TRBD1 matching over 8 bases. Matching the DNA end better, TRBJ2-7 makes the J call doubtful. CDR3 in amino acids: CSAYNRYRDRSYEQYF. In nucleotides, the CDR3 is TGCAGTGCTTATAACCGCTACCGGGACAGGAGCTACGAGCAGTACTTC.